A selection of T cell receptor beta chains follows, all from one sample in a study of OX40 agonist ivuxolimab in advanced cancers. Profiling relied on immunoSEQ multiplex PCR, and the TCRdb table lists in-frame clones only, not all of them. The sample comprises about 86,000 clones, 75% to 95% of which are singletons, and 8% to 9.5% rests with the top ten. The sample in question was CD4+ or CD8+ T cells sorted from blood, obtained in a trial of the OX40 agonist ivuxolimab. The receptor set was obtained from an adult with an advanced solid tumor such as melanoma, head and neck, liver or kidney cancer. Each CDR3 is given with its conserved first and last residue. D genes are given only for firm matches. Not every row has a clone size; where given, it reads once, few, many or a size class.

j_gene | abundance | d_gene | v_gene | CDR3nt | CDR3aa
TRBJ2-5 | NA | TRBD2 | TRBV6-1 | TGTGCCAGCAGTGAAGAGGGGAATAGCGGGAGTATTCTAGAGACCCAGTACTTC | CASSEEGNSGSILETQYF
TRBJ1-1 | once | NA | TRBV18 | TGTGCCAGCTCACCACAGGGGGACACTGAAGCTTTCTTT | CASSPQGDTEAFF
TRBJ1-1 | once | NA | TRBV5-8 | TGTGCCAGCACCTGGGGGGTGTCAACTGAAGCTTTCTTT | CASTWGVSTEAFF
TRBJ1-1 | NA | NA | TRBV14 | TGTGCCAGCAGCCAGCCAGGGCACACTGAAGCTTTCTTT | CASSQPGHTEAFF
TRBJ1-2 | few | NA | TRBV7-6 | TGTGCCAGCAGCTTTCAGGGGACCTATGGCTACACCTTC | CASSFQGTYGYTF
TRBJ2-1 | NA | TRBD2 | TRBV7-6 | TGTGCCAGCAGCCTCGGGACTAGCGGGAGTCCTCCCTACAATGAGCAGTTCTTC | CASSLGTSGSPPYNEQFF
TRBJ2-4 | NA | NA | TRBV7-9 | TGTGCCAGCAGCTTAGACGTCCTCCCCTCCAAAAACATTCAGTACTTC | CASSLDVLPSKNIQYF
TRBJ2-2 | NA | NA | TRBV7-6 | TGTGCCAGCAGCCCCCCCGGTTCTCCCGGGGAGCTGTTTTTT | CASSPPGSPGELFF
TRBJ1-1 | NA | TRBD1 | TRBV7-3 | TGTGCCAGCAGCTCCATAGGGGGACAGGGGTTGAACACTGAAGCTTTCTTT | CASSSIGGQGLNTEAFF
TRBJ2-1 | NA | TRBD2 | TRBV6-4 | TGTGCCAGCAGTGGACTAGCGGGAGCCTACAATGAGCAGTTCTTC | CASSGLAGAYNEQFF
TRBJ1-1 | NA | NA | TRBV2 | TGTGCCAGCAGTAAGTACAGGGTTCAGGAGAACACTGAAGCTTTCTTT | CASSKYRVQENTEAFF
TRBJ2-7 | NA | NA | TRBV6-1 | TGTGCCAGCAACCCCAGGACCGAGTCCTACGAGCAGTACTTC | CASNPRTESYEQYF
TRBJ2-5 | NA | TRBD1 | TRBV10-3 | TGTGCCATAAAGCCGGGACAGGGGCAGGAGACCCAGTACTTC | CAIKPGQGQETQYF
TRBJ2-2 | NA | NA | TRBV21-1 | TGTGCCAGCAGCAAGAGGGACAGAACGAACACCGGGGAGCTGTTTTTT | CASSKRDRTNTGELFF
TRBJ2-7 | NA | NA | TRBV19 | TGTGCCAGTAGTATAGACCTCGGATGGGTCTACGAGCAGTACTTC | CASSIDLGWVYEQYF
TRBJ1-4 | NA | TRBD1 | TRBV18 | TGTGCCAGCTCAATAGACAGGGGGACCGAGGAAAAACTGTTTTTT | CASSIDRGTEEKLFF
TRBJ2-7 | NA | NA | TRBV27 | TGTGCCAGCAGTTCCGCCCTCTACGAGCAGTACTTC | CASSSALYEQYF
TRBJ1-4 | NA | TRBD1 | TRBV30 | TGTGCCTGGACCCCAGGGGGCGCGGCCGAAAAACTGTTTTTT | CAWTPGGAAEKLFF